This T cell receptor beta chain was obtained from a study of Tregs in tolerant kidney transplant recipients. Note on this clone: Its antigen remains unknown.

Per germline, CDR1 MRHNA and CDR2 SNTAGT. CDR3 length: 15 residues. The V end was cut by 3 bases, the J end by 2 bases, with 14 bases between. Method: immunoSEQ multiplex PCR; TCRdb's copy keeps in-frame clones and lacks some. The sample contains tens of thousands of clones, 84% of which appear only once. Broader study findings: Findings come from small patient numbers and require larger validation. The most relevant donor-specific Treg TCRbeta repertoire apparently came from expansion with activated donor B cells.

Sequencing was done on a sample of CD4+ T cells from blood. The clonotype originates from a human donor in good health. The genes are TRBV6-4 and TRBJ2-7; no clear D. The CDR3 DNA follows: TGTGCCAGCAGTGATCTTCGACTTTCAACCTACGAGCAGTACTTC. The encoded protein is CASSDLRLSTYEQYF.